One and the same sample provided the 27 T cell receptor beta chains below, sequenced in a study of response to subunit inactivated influenza vaccine. TCRdb reprocessed the RT-PCR reads via MiXCR and lists one record per CDR3 protein. This table holds fewer than 550,000 distinct CDR3 sequences, 25% found once. The input for sequencing was CD4+ T cells sorted from PBMCs, taken more than 4 days after vaccination. The receptor source for this set is a man aged 50 or older who received an inactivated influenza vaccine.

The chain recombines TRBV7-9 with TRBJ1-1; 8 bases are a match to TRBD1. Germline CDR1 reads SEHNR; CDR2 reads FQNEAQ (reference sequence). The V segment lost 5 bases and the J segment 0 bases; nucleotides outside the gene matches: 8. The CDR3 loop spans 16 amino acids. CDR3 residues: CASSTGTGLLNTEAFF. In DNA, the CDR3 is TGTGCCAGCAGCACCGGGACAGGCTTATTGAACACTGAAGCTTTCTTT.

This clonotype has more than one count but fewer than ten. For the CDR3, the DNA is TGTGCCATCTGCGGGACGGGAGGGAATTCACCCCTCCACTTT. This sequence encodes CAICGTGGNSPLHF. This sequence joins TRBV10-3 and TRBJ1-6; D possibly corresponds to TRBD1 (5 bases). V was pared by 8 bases and J by 7 bases, with 15 bases between. Germline V gene data show CDR1 as ENHRY and CDR2 as SYGVKD. The CDR3 covers 14 residues.

This clonotype appeared a few times. This chain uses TRBV20-1 with TRBJ2-7, with 8 bases identical to TRBD2. The CDR3 runs 14 residues. Per the germline V gene, CDR1 is DFQATT and CDR2 is SNEGSKA (reference sequence). Germline trimming cut 3 bases from V and 3 bases from J; bases unmatched to any gene: 7. DNA for the CDR3: TGCAGTGCTAGCAAAGGGACTAGGGGCTACGAGCAGTACTTC. Amino acids: CSASKGTRGYEQYF.

The CDR3 is CASTILAANTGELFF. The CDR3 DNA is TGCGCCAGCACCATACTTGCTGCGAACACCGGGGAGCTGTTTTTT. V usage is TRBV5-1 and J usage is TRBJ2-2; D gene uncertain. Germline lookup yields CDR1 SGHRS and CDR2 YFSETQ. V lost 6 bases to trimming and J lost 0 bases, with 12 bases between them. CDR3 size: 15 residues.

The gene calls are TRBV20-1 and TRBJ2-5; D remains ambiguous. The germline V gene has CDR1 DFQATT and CDR2 SNEGSKA (reference sequence). This CDR3 comprises 12 residues. The V end was cut by 3 bases, the J end by 5 bases, with 10 bases between. CDR3: CSARESFETQYF. The CDR3 DNA reads TGCAGTGCTAGGGAATCCTTCGAGACCCAGTACTTC.

This rearrangement joins TRBV20-1 to TRBJ2-7, with D perhaps matching TRBD2 (6 bases). The CDR3 loop spans 14 amino acids. CDR1 is DFQATT and CDR2 is SNEGSKA in the germline V gene (reference sequence). With 3 bases removed from V and 0 bases from J, the gap between germline ends came to 12 bases. The CDR3 sequence is CSARVRGNSYEQYF. Written as DNA, the CDR3 is TGCAGTGCTAGGGTCCGGGGGAACTCCTACGAGCAGTACTTC.

This clonotype was detected only a few times. The V call is TRBV20-1, the J call TRBJ1-5; no firm D call. Trimming pared 6 bases from V and 1 base from J, leaving 13 bases between. CDR3 length: 14 residues. Germline CDR1 and CDR2: DFQATT and SNEGSKA (reference sequence). The CDR3 protein is CSARLEESNQPQHF. CDR3 sequence (DNA): TGCAGTGCCAGACTCGAGGAAAGCAATCAGCCCCAGCATTTT.

The chain couples TRBV5-6 to TRBJ2-3; 7 bases are shared with TRBD1. The J segment lost 2 bases and the V segment lost 3 bases, leaving 9 bases of the junction unmatched. The CDR3 contains 16 residues. Looked up from germline, CDR1 is SGHDT and CDR2 is YYEEEE. As DNA, the CDR3 is TGTGCCAGCAGCTCAACCGGGACAGAGCTCACAGATACGCAGTATTTT. Residues: CASSSTGTELTDTQYF.

This clonotype was counted a few times. V usage is TRBV5-1 and J usage is TRBJ2-2; weak D call: TRBD2 (5 bases). With 4 bases removed from V and 4 bases from J, the gap between germline ends came to 14 bases. The germline V gene encodes CDR1 SGHRS and CDR2 YFSETQ. CDR3 length equals 15 residues. The CDR3 is CASSIQPRATGELFF. The CDR3 coding sequence is TGCGCCAGCAGCATACAGCCGAGGGCCACCGGGGAGCTGTTTTTT.

The chain is built from TRBV12-3 or TRBV12-4 and TRBJ1-2; D not certain. V was pared by 3 bases and J by 8 bases, with 13 bases between. There are 13 residues in the CDR3. The CDR3: CASSLDGLRGYTF. Here the CDR3 DNA reads TGTGCCAGCAGTTTGGACGGGTTACGGGGCTACACCTTC.

The chain employs TRBV6-5 and TRBJ2-3; D might be TRBD1 (5 bases). The CDR3 length is 18 residues. The germline gives CDR1 MNHEY, CDR2 SVGAGI. V lost 0 bases and J lost 2, with 18 bases in between. The CDR3 region has the DNA TGTGCCAGCAGTTACTCGATATTACAGGACACATACACAGATACGCAGTATTTT. The encoded protein is CASSYSILQDTYTDTQYF.

The chain links TRBV6-1 to TRBJ2-1; 7 positions agree with TRBD2. The V gene end was trimmed by 6 bases and the J gene end by 0 bases; junction bases not matched to a gene: 11. The CDR3 spans 17 residues. Germline lookup yields CDR1 MNHNS and CDR2 SASEGT. The CDR3: CASSPRFLAASYNEQFF. The CDR3 DNA follows: TGTGCCAGCAGCCCTAGGTTTCTAGCGGCCTCCTACAATGAGCAGTTCTTC.

This clonotype has a handful of counts. This chain uses TRBV20-1 with TRBJ2-5; 7 nucleotides match TRBD2. V lost 5 bases and J lost 2; bases outside the gene matches: 20. From germline, CDR1 is DFQATT and CDR2 SNEGSKA (reference sequence). The CDR3 totals 18 residues. The CDR3 spells CSASRSWSGASLQETQYF. CDR3 nucleotide sequence: TGCAGTGCTTCCCGTTCCTGGAGCGGGGCAAGCCTACAAGAGACCCAGTACTTC.

This clonotype has just a few counts. The chain recombines TRBV5-1 with TRBJ2-7; 10 bases are a match to TRBD1. Trimming at V came to 2 bases and at J to 5 bases, leaving 7 bases not matched to a gene. Germline values: CDR1 SGHRS, CDR2 YFSETQ. The CDR3 loop spans 15 amino acids. In DNA form, the CDR3 reads TGCGCCAGCAGCTTCCGGGACAGGGGACTCGACGAGCAGTACTTC. It codes for CASSFRDRGLDEQYF.

The chain recombines TRBV7-2 with TRBJ1-6; D not certain. The V gene's germline CDR1 is SGHTA and CDR2 FQGNSA. This CDR3 spans 17 amino acids. V was cut by 0 bases and J by 10 bases, with 19 bases left in between. CDR3 residues: CASSLAIMGAFGSPLHF. The CDR3 coding sequence is TGTGCCAGCAGCTTAGCGATCATGGGAGCCTTTGGGTCACCCCTCCACTTT.

This clonotype showed up just a few times. This chain connects TRBV20-1 to TRBJ2-1; the match to TRBD1 covers 9 bases. The germline V gene has CDR1 DFQATT and CDR2 SNEGSKA (reference sequence). Trimming cost V 4 bases and J 1 base; bases outside gene matches: 5. This CDR3 spans 15 amino acids. CDR3 DNA: TGCAGTGCTACAGGACAGGGGCGGTCCTACAATGAGCAGTTCTTC. The encoded protein is CSATGQGRSYNEQFF.

This rearrangement joins TRBV15 to TRBJ2-5; a weak D match, TRBD1 (5 bases). The CDR3 totals 12 residues. CDR1 LNHNV and CDR2 YYDKDF come from the germline V gene (reference sequence). V was clipped by 3 bases and J by 4 bases, with 6 bases between them. CDR3 bases: TGTGCCACCAGCAGTAGGGGAGAGACCCAGTACTTC. Protein product: CATSSRGETQYF.

This clonotype has only a few counts. The rearrangement joins TRBV7-2 to TRBJ2-5, with D perhaps TRBD1 or TRBD2 (5 bases each). From germline, CDR1 is SGHTA and CDR2 FQGNSA. CDR3 length equals 16 residues. Trimming left V 2 bases short and J 7 bases short, with 20 bases between. In DNA form, the CDR3 reads TGTGCCAGCAGCTTAAGTGTACAGGCTCGTGAGGGGACCCAGTACTTC. Amino acids: CASSLSVQAREGTQYF.

V gene TRBV4-3 combines with J gene TRBJ2-3, with 9 bases matching TRBD2. The ends lost 4 bases at V and 5 bases at J; junction bases unmatched: 4. The CDR3 is 14 amino acids. Germline-derived CDR1 and CDR2 are LGHNA and YSLEER. The CDR3 DNA is TGCGCCAGCAGCCCGCGGGGGGGCCAAGATACGCAGTATTTT. It specifies CASSPRGGQDTQYF.

This clonotype was observed once. This rearrangement joins TRBV20-1 to TRBJ1-1; a weak D match, TRBD1 (6 bases). The germline V gene has CDR1 DFQATT and CDR2 SNEGSKA (reference sequence). V was pared by 6 bases and J by 1 base, with 18 bases between. The CDR3 sequence is 15 residues long. The CDR3 sequence: CSAKTGPGANTEAFF. In DNA form, the CDR3 reads TGCAGTGCGAAAACCGGCCCAGGGGCGAACACTGAAGCTTTCTTT.

This clonotype was detected only once. The chain recombines TRBV5-1 with TRBJ2-3; 9 positions agree with TRBD2. The germline V gene encodes CDR1 SGHRS and CDR2 YFSETQ. V shed 4 bases, J shed 1 base, and the junction held 13 bases outside the gene matches. The CDR3 runs 18 residues. The CDR3 is CASSNDPGTSRRTDTQYF. DNA for the CDR3: TGCGCCAGCAGCAATGACCCCGGGACTAGCAGGCGCACAGATACGCAGTATTTT.

This clonotype was seen ten or more times. This chain links TRBV28 with TRBJ2-2; 7 positions match TRBD1. Germline V CDR1 and CDR2: MDHEN, SYDVKM. CDR3 length: 13 residues. The V gene end was trimmed by 8 bases and the J gene end by 0 bases; junction bases not matched to a gene: 0. CDR3 region: CASGTANTGELFF. The CDR3 coding sequence is TGTGCCAGCGGGACAGCGAACACCGGGGAGCTGTTTTTT.

The rearrangement links TRBV5-6 to TRBJ2-7, with a possible D match to TRBD1 (6 bases). The germline V gene has CDR1 SGHDT and CDR2 YYEEEE. The CDR3 totals 16 residues. The germline V and J ends were trimmed by 1 base and 2 bases, with 16 bases remaining between them. The CDR3 region has the DNA TGTGCCAGCAGCTTGAATCCAGGGGTCGCAGCCTACGAGCAGTACTTC. Its protein product is CASSLNPGVAAYEQYF.

This clonotype has a count of ten or more. The chain is built from TRBV5-5 and TRBJ2-1; TRBD2 might be the D (5 bases). Germline V gives CDR1 SGHKS, CDR2 YYEKEE (reference sequence). V dropped 2 bases and J dropped 3 bases, with 12 bases sitting between them. This CDR3 contains 15 residues. The chain's CDR3 is CASSFRSGVYNEQFF. In DNA form, the CDR3 reads TGTGCCAGCAGCTTCCGCAGCGGTGTCTACAATGAGCAGTTCTTC.

The sample holds many counts of this clonotype. This sequence joins TRBV12-3 or TRBV12-4 and TRBJ1-5; D is uncertain. The CDR3 consists of 13 residues. Trimming stripped 5 bases from V and 3 bases from J, with 8 bases between. CDR3 protein: CASSPRYNQPQHF. The CDR3 coding sequence is TGTGCCAGCAGTCCGCGTTACAATCAGCCCCAGCATTTT.

This clonotype was seen a single time. In DNA form, the CDR3 reads TGCAGTGCTAGGGAAGGGTCCGGAGTGACAGATACGCAGTATTTT. Its translation: CSAREGSGVTDTQYF. The V and J genes are TRBV20-1 and TRBJ2-3; no firm D call. The V gene's germline CDR1 is DFQATT and CDR2 SNEGSKA (reference sequence). The germline V and J ends were trimmed by 3 bases and 3 bases, with 16 bases remaining between them. This CDR3 contains 15 residues.

This clonotype turned up a few times. The V call is TRBV4-3, the J call TRBJ2-3; TRBD2 agrees at 12 bases. V lost 2 bases and J lost 2; bases outside the gene matches: 8. The CDR3 is made up of 18 amino acids. Per germline, CDR1 LGHNA and CDR2 YSLEER. This CDR3 reads CASSQSSWTSGVTDTQYF. The DNA of the CDR3 is TGCGCCAGCAGCCAATCTTCCTGGACTAGCGGGGTCACAGATACGCAGTATTTT.